This T cell receptor (beta chain) was identified during a study of blood T cell repertoires in COVID-19. Study as a whole: The origin of the acute and convalescent COVID-19 samples was the United States, Italy and Spain. PBMCs, B-cell-depleted T cells, or T cells were the source of the cDNA or gDNA that made up the material.

The V and J ends lost 11 bases and 1 base, in that order; junction bases with no gene match: 6. Looked up from germline, CDR1 is LNHNV and CDR2 is YYDKDF (reference sequence). This CDR3 has 13 residues. Methods used by the authors: For nucleated cells, counts were estimated from reference gene primer amplification. Sequencing was performed with immunoSEQ multiplex PCR; in TCRdb, only in-frame clones are kept and a portion is missing. That table supplies the V and J calls and clone size; D and trimming were determined from the DNA. The profile shows about 250,000 clones, approximately 85% of them singletons.

The V and J genes are TRBV15 and TRBJ1-1; TRBD1 matches at 8 bases. This TCR derives from a man aged 50 to 59 with active or convalescent COVID-19. Sequencing was done on a sample of peripheral blood. The CDR3 reads CASQGDKNTEAFF. The CDR3 DNA reads as TGTGCCTCACAGGGGGACAAGAACACTGAAGCTTTCTTT.